These 18 T cell receptor beta chains were all obtained from the same sample, sequenced in a study of Graves' ophthalmopathy and Graves' hyperthyroidism. For repertoire sequencing, the TCR beta CDR3 regions were amplified from RNA transcripts. Scientists carried out first-round RT-PCR using HTBI primers and then a second-round multiplex PCR. MiXCR was run by TCRdb on the multiplex PCR reads, yielding one entry per CDR3 protein. The sample includes fewer than 600,000 distinct CDR3 sequences, around an eighth of them seen just once. The sample was blood. The receptors were sampled from a woman aged 25 to 45 with Graves' ophthalmopathy.

This clonotype was recorded at least ten times. The genes are TRBV4-1 and TRBJ2-7; no reliable D call. The CDR3 extends over 13 amino acids. CDR1 and CDR2 from the germline V gene are MGHRA and YSYEKL. Trimming removed 0 bases from V and 8 bases from J, with 11 bases in between. The CDR3 loop reads CASSQDRTVKQYF. Here the CDR3 DNA reads TGCGCCAGCAGCCAAGATCGAACAGTCAAGCAGTACTTC.

This clonotype was recorded at least ten times. This chain connects TRBV28 to TRBJ1-6; D is ambiguous. Trimming took off 6 bases at V and 6 bases at J, with 9 bases between the two ends. The CDR3 has 13 residues. The germline CDR1 and CDR2 sequences are MDHEN and SYDVKM. CDR3 in DNA: TGTGCCAGCAGCCGGGTTGCTAATTCACCCCTCCACTTT. Its translation: CASSRVANSPLHF.

This clonotype came up many times. This sequence joins TRBV6-5 and TRBJ1-2, with D possibly TRBD1 on 6 matching bases. CDR3 length equals 15 residues. Germline-derived CDR1 and CDR2 are MNHEY and SVGAGI. Trimming stripped 0 bases from V and 2 bases from J, with 10 bases between. The DNA of the CDR3 is TGTGCCAGCAGTTACTCCCCGGACAGAAACTATGGCTACACCTTC. This encodes CASSYSPDRNYGYTF.

This clonotype was observed many times. The genes are TRBV5-1 and TRBJ1-5; tentatively, D is TRBD1 (5 bases). The CDR3 totals 15 residues. V shed 4 bases and J shed 4 bases, with 15 bases lying between them. Germline loops: CDR1 SGHRS, CDR2 YFSETQ. For the CDR3, the DNA is TGCGCCAGCAGCCCCGACGGGGGGGATAATCAGCCCCAGCATTTT. This gives the protein CASSPDGGDNQPQHF. The full variable domain, rest sourced from reference TRBV5-1 and TRBJ1-5, is KAGVTQTPRYLIKTRGQQVTLSCSPISGHRSVSWYQQTPGQGLQFLFEYFSETQRNKGNFPGRFSGRQFSNSRSEMNVSTLELGDSALYLCASSPDGGDNQPQHFGDGTRLSIL.

The sample holds many counts of this clonotype. The CDR3 nucleotides are TGTGCCACCAGCAGTGAACAAACAGGGATAGGCTACACCTTC. It specifies CATSSEQTGIGYTF. V gene TRBV15 combines with J gene TRBJ1-2, with D perhaps TRBD1 (6 bases). CDR3 length: 14 residues. Germline lookup yields CDR1 LNHNV and CDR2 YYDKDF (reference sequence). Trimming removed 3 bases at V and 8 bases at J, with 16 bases between. Full variable domain (missing parts from reference TRBV15 and TRBJ1-2): DAMVIQNPRYQVTQFGKPVTLSCSQTLNHNVMYWYQQKSSQAPKLLFHYYDKDFNNEADTPDNFQSRRPNTSFCFLDIRSPGLGDTAMYLCATSSEQTGIGYTFGSGTRLTVV.

As regards this clonotype: The conserved phenylalanine or tryptophan is not found at the CDR3 terminus, so this likely reflects a read error. The limits of the CDR3 on the DNA are not certain, so only TCRdb's listed CDR3 is given. The rearrangement joins TRBV27 to TRBJ1-5. The CDR3 is 13 residues long, counting both termini. Looked up from germline, CDR1 is MNHEY and CDR2 is SMNVEV (reference sequence). The chain's CDR3 is CASSLSGNQPHHL.

This clonotype occurred a few times. The V gene is TRBV3-1, the J gene TRBJ2-5; 9 nucleotides align to TRBD2. This CDR3 has 19 residues. Germline assignment: CDR1 LGHDT and CDR2 YNNKEL (reference sequence). V lost 5 bases to trimming and J lost 7 bases; unmatched junction nucleotides: 23. The CDR3 protein is CASSSGVAGGPDRSGTQYF. The CDR3 DNA reads TGTGCCAGCAGCTCCGGGGTGGCGGGGGGGCCGGACAGATCGGGGACCCAGTACTTC.

In its sample, this clonotype was seen many times. V is TRBV10-3 and J is TRBJ2-7; D call uncertain. This CDR3 is built from 11 residues. The V and J ends lost 3 bases and 7 bases respectively, with 7 bases between them. CDR1 is ENHRY, CDR2 SYGVKD, per germline. The CDR3 reads CAISDLGEQYF. The CDR3 nucleotides are TGTGCCATCAGTGACTTGGGGGAGCAGTACTTC.

In its sample, this clonotype was seen many times. The chain couples TRBV11-2 to TRBJ2-7; tentatively, D is TRBD1 (5 bases). The V gene's germline CDR1 is SGHAT and CDR2 FQNNGV. The V and J ends lost 0 bases and 7 bases respectively, with 13 bases between them. This CDR3 spans 14 amino acids. The CDR3 DNA is TGTGCCAGCAGCTTAGATAAGGGGCCGTGGGAGCAGTACTTC. This codes for CASSLDKGPWEQYF.

This clonotype occurred many times. The rearrangement joins TRBV5-1 to TRBJ2-4, with D tentatively TRBD1 (6 bases). V dropped 3 bases and J dropped 2 bases, with 12 bases sitting between them. Per germline, CDR1 SGHRS and CDR2 YFSETQ. This CDR3 comprises 15 residues. The CDR3 bases are TGCGCCAGCAGCTCGTCGACAGGATCCAAAAACATTCAGTACTTC. Protein sequence: CASSSSTGSKNIQYF.

J is TRBJ2-7 and V is TRBV28, with 7 bases identical to TRBD1. With V trimmed by 6 bases and J by 5 bases, 10 bases remained unmatched. CDR1 and CDR2 from the germline V gene are MDHEN and SYDVKM. CDR3 length: 14 residues. The CDR3, as DNA: TGTGCCAGCAGCCTGACAGGGAAAGCGGACGAGCAGTACTTC. The encoded protein is CASSLTGKADEQYF. Full variable domain (rest looked up from reference TRBV28 and TRBJ2-7): DVKVTQSSRYLVKRTGEKVFLECVQDMDHENMFWYRQDPGLGLRLIYFSYDVKMKEKGDIPEGYSVSREKKERFSLILESASTNQTSMYLCASSLTGKADEQYFGPGTRLTVT.

This clonotype was recorded many times. This chain connects TRBV4-1 to TRBJ1-1; 9 positions match TRBD1. V lost 3 bases and J lost 1; bases outside the gene matches: 12. The germline V gene has CDR1 MGHRA and CDR2 YSYEKL. This CDR3 is 18 amino acids long. CDR3 sequence: CASSHPGLTGGTNTEAFF. The CDR3 region has the DNA TGCGCCAGCAGCCATCCTGGGCTGACAGGGGGGACGAACACTGAAGCTTTCTTT.

The chain carries TRBV30 and TRBJ2-2; TRBD2 matches at 10 bases. The CDR3 has 15 residues. Germline CDR1 GTSNPN, CDR2 SVGIG (reference sequence). J gave up 5 bases and V 8 bases, and 11 bases lay outside the gene matches. The CDR3 protein is CALHSGRARTGELFF. The CDR3, as DNA: TGTGCCCTACACAGCGGGAGGGCTCGTACCGGGGAGCTGTTTTTT.

At least ten counts were recorded for this clonotype. The V gene is TRBV12-3 or TRBV12-4, the J gene TRBJ2-5; possibly TRBD1 for D (5 bases). The CDR3 runs 8 residues. Trimming stripped 10 bases from V and 13 bases from J, with 10 bases between. For the CDR3, the DNA is TGTGCCACTCAGGGCGGGTACTTC. It specifies CATQGGYF.

This clonotype appeared many times. The gene calls are TRBV7-9 and TRBJ2-5; no definite D call. The CDR3 extends over 11 amino acids. V was shortened by 0 bases and J by 9 bases, with 5 bases between the two germline ends. The germline CDR1 and CDR2 sequences are SEHNR and FQNEAQ (reference sequence). The DNA for the CDR3 is TGTGCCAGCAGCTTAGCCGCCCCCCAGTACTTC. It yields the protein CASSLAAPQYF.

With respect to this clonotype: A much larger clonotype is one base distant, so this may be a read error. The V call is TRBV6-2 or TRBV6-3, the J call TRBJ2-4, with D perhaps matching TRBD1 or TRBD2 (5 bases each). The CDR3 totals 16 residues. Germline lookup yields CDR1 MNHEY and CDR2 SVGEGT. The CDR3 sequence is CASSYLDTLAKNMQYF. The CDR3 nucleotides read TGTGCCAGCAGTTACCTGGACACGCTAGCCAAAAACATGCAGTACTTC.

This clonotype came up a few times. In DNA, the CDR3 is TGTGCCAGTAGACGTTTGGGAGATAATCAGCCCCAGCATTTT. Translation: CASRRLGDNQPQHF. This chain links TRBV19 with TRBJ1-5; no definite D call. This CDR3 has 14 amino acids. Between the trimmed V and J ends, which lost 6 bases and 4 bases, there was a span of 13 bases. The germline CDR1 and CDR2 sequences are LNHDA and SQIVND (reference sequence).

This clonotype was counted ten times or more. J is TRBJ1-1 and V is TRBV7-8; D uncertain. The CDR3 is made up of 13 amino acids. V dropped 5 bases and J dropped 6 bases, with 13 bases sitting between them. Germline values: CDR1 SGHVS, CDR2 FQNEAQ. The DNA for the CDR3 is TGTGCCAGCAGCCCGCGGATTGGTGCTGAAGCTTTCTTT. It yields the protein CASSPRIGAEAFF.